This T cell receptor (beta chain) was observed in a study of shared T cell receptors in the human thymus. TCRdb's table, derived via immunoSEQ multiplex PCR, lists solely in-frame clones and lacks some. Of hundreds of thousands of clones listed, around 78% are singletons. This CDR3 comprises 17 residues. Trimming cost V 4 bases and J 4 bases, with 22 bases left between them. Germline V gene sequence: CDR1 LNHDA, CDR2 SQIVND (reference sequence). These records were also assigned to another study, of human thymus T cells.

V usage is TRBV19 and J usage is TRBJ1-2; TRBD1 might be the D (6 bases). The sequencing input was thymocytes. The sequence was obtained from a boy under two years old with a congenital heart defect. The DNA for the CDR3 is TGTGCCAGTAGTACCCCTCGAGGGGACACCACTACCTATGGCTACACCTTC. This sequence encodes CASSTPRGDTTTYGYTF.